A selection of T cell receptor beta chains follows, all from one sample in a study of blood T cell repertoires in COVID-19. Measured with immunoSEQ multiplex PCR; TCRdb has only the in-frame clones, and not every one. The sample holds 55,000 to 75,000 clones; 84% are singletons and the top ten take about a tenth. The sequencing input was peripheral blood. The receptor set was obtained from a man older than 75 with COVID-19, enrolled during active disease. Each CDR3 is given with its conserved first and last residue. A D gene is named only where the DNA matches it firmly. Some rows have no size entry. The others give once, few or many, or a class for an expanded clone.

clone_size	d_call	v_call	j_call	cdr3_nt	cdr3_aa
NA	NA	TRBV5-6	TRBJ1-2	TGTGCCAGCAGCTTGGGACCAGCGATTGCTGGAGGCTACACCTTC	CASSLGPAIAGGYTF
NA	TRBD2	TRBV19	TRBJ2-1	TGTGCCAGTAGTATACAGGCGAGCGGGAGCAGGGACAATGAGCAGTTCTTC	CASSIQASGSRDNEQFF
NA	NA	TRBV10-3	TRBJ1-1	TGTGCCATCAGTGAGATCCCTCCGAACACTGAAGCTTTCTTT	CAISEIPPNTEAFF
NA	NA	TRBV28	TRBJ1-4	TGTGCCAGCAGCCTACCAACAGCGGTCCTAGAACTGTTTTTT	CASSLPTAVLELFF
NA	TRBD2	TRBV9	TRBJ2-2	TGTGCCAGCAGCGCGACGGGACTAGCCTTCACCGGGGAGCTGTTTTTT	CASSATGLAFTGELFF
NA	TRBD1	TRBV3-1/TRBV3-2	TRBJ2-7	TGTGCCAGCAGGGGCACCGGGACAGGGGTCCACGAGCAGTACTTC	CASRGTGTGVHEQYF
NA	TRBD1	TRBV5-8	TRBJ1-2	TGTGCCAGCAGCCCCCTTGGACAGGACTATGGCTACACCTTC	CASSPLGQDYGYTF
NA	TRBD1	TRBV6-5	TRBJ1-4	TGTGCCAGCAACGGACAGGGTCATGAAAAACTGTTTTTT	CASNGQGHEKLFF
few	NA	TRBV20-1	TRBJ1-1	TGCAGTGCTAGTTCGGGGACACAGAACACTGAAGCTTTCTTT	CSASSGTQNTEAFF
NA	NA	TRBV7-2	TRBJ2-2	TGTGCCAGCAGCTTAGCGGCAACAAACACCGGGGAGCTGTTTTTT	CASSLAATNTGELFF
NA	NA	TRBV7-3	TRBJ1-1	TGTGCCAGCAGCCCGGGGGTAGGTGAAGCTTTCTTT	CASSPGVGEAFF
NA	NA	TRBV11-3	TRBJ2-5	TGTGCCAGCAGCTTAAACAGAGAAGAGACCCAGTACTTC	CASSLNREETQYF
NA	NA	TRBV6-2/TRBV6-3	TRBJ2-5	TGTGCCAGCAGTCCCCTCTCGGAGACCCAGTACTTC	CASSPLSETQYF
NA	NA	TRBV28	TRBJ1-2	TGTGCCAGCAGCCCCATGGACTCCCTAGGGTATGGCTACACCTTC	CASSPMDSLGYGYTF
NA	TRBD1	TRBV4-1	TRBJ2-7	TGCGCCAGCAGCCAAGAACAGGGGGCCTCCTACGAGCAGTACTTC	CASSQEQGASYEQYF
once	NA	TRBV5-1	TRBJ2-5	TGCGCCAGCAGCCTTGGCTCAGGGCGAGAGACCCAGTACTTC	CASSLGSGRETQYF
NA	NA	TRBV9	TRBJ1-2	TGTGCCAGCAGCGTAGACCCCAGGGATGATGGCTACACCTTC	CASSVDPRDDGYTF
NA	TRBD1	TRBV9	TRBJ1-1	TGTGCCAGCAGCGTAGTCGGGGGGACAGGGAACACTGAAGCTTTCTTT	CASSVVGGTGNTEAFF
NA	NA	TRBV7-6	TRBJ1-1	TGTGCCAGCAGCTTTAGCAGGGTGAACACTGAAGCTTTCTTT	CASSFSRVNTEAFF
once	NA	TRBV28	TRBJ1-2	TGTGCCAGCACCCTACAGGCAGGGGTAGGGCATGGCTACACCTTC	CASTLQAGVGHGYTF
NA	TRBD2	TRBV9	TRBJ2-7	TGTGCCAGCAGTCAATCCGGTAGCGGGGGCCTTTTTTACTACGAGCAGTACTTC	CASSQSGSGGLFYYEQYF
NA	TRBD2	TRBV14	TRBJ2-1	TGTGCCAGCAGCCAAACAGCGGGAGGAGCTAATGAGCAGTTCTTC	CASSQTAGGANEQFF
NA	NA	TRBV6-5	TRBJ1-1	TGTGCCAGCAGTTCGGGACACCTTGTGGCTGAAGCTTTCTTT	CASSSGHLVAEAFF
NA	NA	TRBV10-1	TRBJ2-1	TGCGCCAGCAGTCCGGGGAGGAGGAATGAGCAGTTCTTC	CASSPGRRNEQFF
NA	TRBD2	TRBV7-2	TRBJ2-1	TGTGCCAGCAGCGCCTCCGCTAGCGGGGGGGCCGTTGAGCAGTTCTTC	CASSASASGGAVEQFF
few	TRBD2	TRBV5-1	TRBJ2-5	TGCGCCAGCAGCAACCCTTCCGGGAGGGTGGAGACCCAGTACTTC	CASSNPSGRVETQYF
NA	TRBD2	TRBV4-3	TRBJ2-1	TGCGCCAGCAGCCAAGATCACGCGGGGGGGCCGGGGCATGAGCAGTTCTTC	CASSQDHAGGPGHEQFF
NA	TRBD2	TRBV29-1	TRBJ2-1	TGCAGCGTTGAAGTTGGTGCGGGAGGGCCCGATGAGCAGTTCTTC	CSVEVGAGGPDEQFF
NA	NA	TRBV24-1	TRBJ2-6	TGTGCCATTGGAGGGCCCGGGGCCAACGTCCTGACTTTC	CAIGGPGANVLTF
NA	TRBD1	TRBV7-2	TRBJ2-2	TGTGCCAGCAGAACTATAACAGGGGGCAATACCGGGGAGCTGTTTTTT	CASRTITGGNTGELFF
NA	TRBD1	TRBV6-5	TRBJ1-4	TGTGCCAGCAGTTACGAGGGACAGGGGAAAGGAAAACTGTTTTTT	CASSYEGQGKGKLFF
NA	NA	TRBV6-4	TRBJ2-2	TGTGCCAGCTCCCCAGAAGTCGCCGGGGAGCTGTTTTTT	CASSPEVAGELFF
NA	TRBD1	TRBV7-3	TRBJ1-1	TGTGCCAGCAGCTTACGTCTGGGACAGGGTTCCACTGAAGCTTTCTTT	CASSLRLGQGSTEAFF
NA	NA	TRBV6-2/TRBV6-3	TRBJ1-5	TGTGCCAGCAGTCGGATCCCGGGACAATTGAATCAGCCCCAGCATTTT	CASSRIPGQLNQPQHF
NA	NA	TRBV4-2	TRBJ1-5	TGTGCCAGCAGCCAAGACCGGAGGGAGCCCCAGCATTTT	CASSQDRREPQHF
NA	TRBD1	TRBV2	TRBJ1-1	TGTGCCAGCAGTAATGACAGGGAAACTGAAGCTTTCTTT	CASSNDRETEAFF